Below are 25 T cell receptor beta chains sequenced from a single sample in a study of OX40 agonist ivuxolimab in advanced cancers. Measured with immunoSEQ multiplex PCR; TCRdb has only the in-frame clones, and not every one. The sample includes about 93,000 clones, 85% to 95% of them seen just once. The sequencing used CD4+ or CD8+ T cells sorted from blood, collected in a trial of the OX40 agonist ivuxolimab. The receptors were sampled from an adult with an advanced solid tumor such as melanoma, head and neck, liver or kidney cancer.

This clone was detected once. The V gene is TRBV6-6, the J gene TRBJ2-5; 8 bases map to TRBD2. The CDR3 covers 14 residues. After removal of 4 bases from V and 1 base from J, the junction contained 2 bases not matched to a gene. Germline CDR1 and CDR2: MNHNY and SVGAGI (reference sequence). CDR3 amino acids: CASSSRGGQETQYF. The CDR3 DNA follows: TGTGCCAGCAGTTCTCGGGGGGGCCAAGAGACCCAGTACTTC.

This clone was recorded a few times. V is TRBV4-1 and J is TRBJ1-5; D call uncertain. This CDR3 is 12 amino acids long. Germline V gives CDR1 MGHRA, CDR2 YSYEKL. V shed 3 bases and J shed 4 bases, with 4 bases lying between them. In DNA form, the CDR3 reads TGCGCCAGCAGCCAGGGAAATCAGCCCCAGCATTTT. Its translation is CASSQGNQPQHF.

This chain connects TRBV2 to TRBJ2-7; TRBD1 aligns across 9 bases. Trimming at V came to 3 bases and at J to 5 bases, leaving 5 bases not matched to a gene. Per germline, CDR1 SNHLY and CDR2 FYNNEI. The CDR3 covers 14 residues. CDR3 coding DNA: TGTGCCAGCAGTGACATACAGGGGGCGGACGAGCAGTACTTC. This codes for CASSDIQGADEQYF.

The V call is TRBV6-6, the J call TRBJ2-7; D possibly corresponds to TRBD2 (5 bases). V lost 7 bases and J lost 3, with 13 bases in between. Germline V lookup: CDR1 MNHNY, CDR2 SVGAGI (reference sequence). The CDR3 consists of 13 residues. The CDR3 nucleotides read TGTGCCAGCACTATCAACCGGGGCTACGAGCAGTACTTC. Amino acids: CASTINRGYEQYF.

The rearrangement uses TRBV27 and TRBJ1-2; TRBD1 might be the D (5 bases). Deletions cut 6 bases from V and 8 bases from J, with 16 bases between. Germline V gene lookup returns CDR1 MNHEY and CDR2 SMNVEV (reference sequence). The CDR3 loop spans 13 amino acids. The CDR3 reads CASSWLGLGGYTF. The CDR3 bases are TGTGCCAGCAGCTGGCTGGGGCTAGGCGGCTACACCTTC.

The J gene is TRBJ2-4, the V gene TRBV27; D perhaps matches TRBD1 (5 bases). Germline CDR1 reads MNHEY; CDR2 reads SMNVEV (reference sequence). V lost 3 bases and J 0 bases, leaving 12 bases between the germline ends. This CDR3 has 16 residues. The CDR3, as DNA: TGTGCCAGCAGTTTGACAGCCAGGCAAGCCAAAAACATTCAGTACTTC. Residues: CASSLTARQAKNIQYF.

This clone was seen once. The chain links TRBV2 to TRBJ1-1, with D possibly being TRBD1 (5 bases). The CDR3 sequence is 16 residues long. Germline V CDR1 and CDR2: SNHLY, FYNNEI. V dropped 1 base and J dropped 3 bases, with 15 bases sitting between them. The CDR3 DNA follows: TGTGCCAGCAGTGAAGGGGGACCCCAGGTGGACACTGAAGCTTTCTTT. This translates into CASSEGGPQVDTEAFF.

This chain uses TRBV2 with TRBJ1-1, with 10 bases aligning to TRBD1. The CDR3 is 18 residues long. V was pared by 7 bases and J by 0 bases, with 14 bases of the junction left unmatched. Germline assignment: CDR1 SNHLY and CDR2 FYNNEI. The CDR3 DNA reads TGTGCCAGCAACCTAAAAGGGACAGGGGAACAAGTGAACACTGAAGCTTTCTTT. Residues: CASNLKGTGEQVNTEAFF.

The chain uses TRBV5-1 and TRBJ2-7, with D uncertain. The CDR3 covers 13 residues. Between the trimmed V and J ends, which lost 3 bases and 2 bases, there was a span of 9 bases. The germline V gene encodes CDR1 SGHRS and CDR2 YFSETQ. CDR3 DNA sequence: TGCGCCAGCAGCTCCGTATCGGCCTACGAGCAGTACTTC. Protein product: CASSSVSAYEQYF.

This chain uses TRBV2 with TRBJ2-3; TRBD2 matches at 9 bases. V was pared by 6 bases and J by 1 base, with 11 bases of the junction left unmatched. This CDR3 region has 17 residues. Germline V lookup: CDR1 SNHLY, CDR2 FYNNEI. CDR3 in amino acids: CASRSPKAGGGTDTQYF. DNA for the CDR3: TGTGCCAGCAGGTCCCCTAAAGCGGGAGGTGGCACAGATACGCAGTATTTT.

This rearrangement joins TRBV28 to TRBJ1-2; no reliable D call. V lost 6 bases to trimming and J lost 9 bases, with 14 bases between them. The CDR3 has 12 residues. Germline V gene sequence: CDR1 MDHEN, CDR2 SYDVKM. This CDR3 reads CASSPSTVRYTF. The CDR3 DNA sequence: TGTGCCAGCAGCCCCTCCACAGTCCGCTACACCTTC.

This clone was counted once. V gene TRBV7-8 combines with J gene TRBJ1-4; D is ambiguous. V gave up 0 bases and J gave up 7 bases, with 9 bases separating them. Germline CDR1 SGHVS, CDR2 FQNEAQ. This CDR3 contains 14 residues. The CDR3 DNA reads TGTGCCAGCAGCTTAGCAGAGAAGGGTGAAAAACTGTTTTTT. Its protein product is CASSLAEKGEKLFF.

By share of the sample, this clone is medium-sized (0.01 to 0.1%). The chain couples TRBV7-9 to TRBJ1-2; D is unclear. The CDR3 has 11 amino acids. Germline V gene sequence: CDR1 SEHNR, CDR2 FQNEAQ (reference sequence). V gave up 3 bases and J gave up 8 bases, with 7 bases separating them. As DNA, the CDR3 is TGTGCCAGCAGCTTGATAGGGGGCTACACCTTC. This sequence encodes CASSLIGGYTF.

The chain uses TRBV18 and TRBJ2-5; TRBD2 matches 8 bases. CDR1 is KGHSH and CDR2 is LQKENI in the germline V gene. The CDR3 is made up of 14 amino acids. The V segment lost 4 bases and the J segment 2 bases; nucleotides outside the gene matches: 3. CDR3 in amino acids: CASSLTGGQETQYF. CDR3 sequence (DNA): TGTGCCAGCTCACTAACGGGGGGGCAAGAGACCCAGTACTTC.

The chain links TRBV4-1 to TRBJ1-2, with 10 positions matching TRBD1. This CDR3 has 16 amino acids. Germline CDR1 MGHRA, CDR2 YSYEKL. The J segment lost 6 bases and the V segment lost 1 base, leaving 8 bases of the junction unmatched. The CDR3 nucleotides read TGCGCCAGCAGCCAAGTCCCGGGACAGGGGACGGATGGCTACACCTTC. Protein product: CASSQVPGQGTDGYTF.

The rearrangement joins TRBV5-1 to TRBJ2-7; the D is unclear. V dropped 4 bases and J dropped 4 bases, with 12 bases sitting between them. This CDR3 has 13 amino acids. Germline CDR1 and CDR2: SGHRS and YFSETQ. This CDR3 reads CASSLSVSYEQYF. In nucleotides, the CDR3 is TGCGCCAGCAGCCTCTCAGTAAGTTACGAGCAGTACTTC.

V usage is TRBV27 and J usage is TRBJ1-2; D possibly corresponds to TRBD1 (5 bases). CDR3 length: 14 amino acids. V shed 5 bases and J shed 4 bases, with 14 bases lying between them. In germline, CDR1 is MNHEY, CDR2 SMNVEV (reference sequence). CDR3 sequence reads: CASSPFGGGYGYTF. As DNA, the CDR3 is TGTGCCAGCAGTCCGTTCGGGGGGGGCTATGGCTACACCTTC.

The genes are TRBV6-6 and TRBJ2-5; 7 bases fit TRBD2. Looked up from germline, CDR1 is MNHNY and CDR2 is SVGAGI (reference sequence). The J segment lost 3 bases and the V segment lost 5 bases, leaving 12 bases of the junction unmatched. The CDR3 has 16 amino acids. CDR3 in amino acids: CASSTLAGAIKETQYF. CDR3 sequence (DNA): TGTGCCAGCAGTACCTTGGCGGGAGCGATTAAAGAGACCCAGTACTTC.

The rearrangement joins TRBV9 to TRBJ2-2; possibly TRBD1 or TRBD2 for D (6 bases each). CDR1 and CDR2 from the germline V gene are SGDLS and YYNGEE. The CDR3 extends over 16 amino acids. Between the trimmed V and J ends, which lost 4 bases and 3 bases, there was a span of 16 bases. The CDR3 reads CASSPRLGGYTGELFF. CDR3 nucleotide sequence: TGTGCCAGCAGCCCCCGATTAGGGGGGTACACCGGGGAGCTGTTTTTT.

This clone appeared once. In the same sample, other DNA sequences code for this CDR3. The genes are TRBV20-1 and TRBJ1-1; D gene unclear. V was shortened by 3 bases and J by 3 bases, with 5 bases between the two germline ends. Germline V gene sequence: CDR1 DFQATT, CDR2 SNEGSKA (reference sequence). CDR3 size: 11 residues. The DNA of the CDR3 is TGCAGTGCTAGGCGGGACACTGAAGCTTTCTTT. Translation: CSARRDTEAFF.

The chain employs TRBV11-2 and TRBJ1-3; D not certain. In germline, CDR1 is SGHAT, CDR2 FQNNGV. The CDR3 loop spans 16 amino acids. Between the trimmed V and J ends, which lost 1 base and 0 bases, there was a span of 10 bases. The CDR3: CASSLGGPSSGNTIYF. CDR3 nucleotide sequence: TGTGCCAGCAGCTTAGGAGGGCCATCCTCTGGAAACACCATATATTTT.

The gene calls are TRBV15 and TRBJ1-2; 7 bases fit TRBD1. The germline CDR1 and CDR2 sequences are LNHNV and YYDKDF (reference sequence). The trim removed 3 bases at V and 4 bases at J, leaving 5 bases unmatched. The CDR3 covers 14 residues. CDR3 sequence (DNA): TGTGCCACCAGCAGCGGGACAGTTCTCTATGGCTACACCTTC. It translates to CATSSGTVLYGYTF.

CDR3 region: CASSLGQGGSYEQYF. The CDR3 bases are TGTGCCAGCAGTTTAGGTCAGGGGGGCTCCTACGAGCAGTACTTC. The chain combines TRBV27 with TRBJ2-7, with D possibly TRBD1 on 7 matching bases. The germline gives CDR1 MNHEY, CDR2 SMNVEV (reference sequence). The CDR3 covers 15 residues. Trimming took off 2 bases at V and 0 bases at J, with 11 bases between the two ends.

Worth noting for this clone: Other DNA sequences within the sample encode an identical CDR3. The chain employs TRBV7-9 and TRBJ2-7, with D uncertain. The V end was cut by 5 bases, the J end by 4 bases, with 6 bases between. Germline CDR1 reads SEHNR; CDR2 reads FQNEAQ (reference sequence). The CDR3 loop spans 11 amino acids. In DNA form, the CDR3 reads TGTGCCAGCAGCCTCCGGTACGAGCAGTACTTC. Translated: CASSLRYEQYF.

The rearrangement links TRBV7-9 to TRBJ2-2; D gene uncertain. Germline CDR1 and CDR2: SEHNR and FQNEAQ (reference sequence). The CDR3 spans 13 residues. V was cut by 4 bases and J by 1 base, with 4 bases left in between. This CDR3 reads CASSSRNTGELFF. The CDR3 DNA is TGTGCCAGCAGCTCTAGGAACACCGGGGAGCTGTTTTTT. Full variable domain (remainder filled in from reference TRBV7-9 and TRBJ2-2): DTGVSQNPRHKITKRGQNVTFRCDPISEHNRLYWYRQTLGQGPEFLTYFQNEAQLEKSRLLSDRFSAERPKGSFSTLEIQRTEQGDSAMYLCASSSRNTGELFFGEGSRLTVL.